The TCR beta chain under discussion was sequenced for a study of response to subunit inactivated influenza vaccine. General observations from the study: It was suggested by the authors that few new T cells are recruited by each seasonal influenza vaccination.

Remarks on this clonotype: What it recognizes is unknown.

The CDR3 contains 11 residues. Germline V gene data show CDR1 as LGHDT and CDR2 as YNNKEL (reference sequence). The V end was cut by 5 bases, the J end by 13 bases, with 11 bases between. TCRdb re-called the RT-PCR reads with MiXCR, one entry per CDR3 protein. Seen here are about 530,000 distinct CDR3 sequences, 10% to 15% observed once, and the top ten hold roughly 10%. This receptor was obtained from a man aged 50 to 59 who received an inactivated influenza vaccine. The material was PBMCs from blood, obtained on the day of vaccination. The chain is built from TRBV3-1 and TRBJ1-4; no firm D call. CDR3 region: CASSTARRLFF. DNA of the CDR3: TGTGCCAGCAGCACCGCGAGAAGACTGTTTTTT.